A single sample gave rise to the 5 T cell receptor beta chains below, sequenced in a study of tumor-infiltrating lymphocytes in oesophageal squamous cell carcinoma. TCRdb redid the calling of the PCR reads with MiXCR, one entry per CDR3 protein. The table records about 17,000 distinct CDR3 sequences, roughly 50% of them present only once. The specimen sequenced was normal esophageal tissue next to the tumor. The receptors derive from a female donor with esophageal squamous cell carcinoma.

The gene calls are TRBV7-2 and TRBJ2-3; D unclear. The end of the DNA is better explained by TRBJ2-1, so the J call may be wrong. Germline V lookup: CDR1 SGHTA, CDR2 FQGNSA. This CDR3 spans 15 amino acids. The CDR3 reads CASSLLLLSYNEQFF. DNA for the CDR3: TGTGCCAGCAGCTTACTCTTGCTATCCTACAATGAGCAGTTCTTC.

With respect to this clonotype: Likely a read error: the CDR3 ends without its conserved phenylalanine or tryptophan. No DNA is shown, since the ends of the CDR3 on it are uncertain; the CDR3 is the one TCRdb lists. The CDR3 is CASTIRQGPTYEQYFGS. The chain carries TRBV7-2 and TRBJ2-5; the DNA was not compared with TRBD2, the D call given in the table. CDR1 and CDR2 from the germline V gene are SGHTA and FQGNSA. The CDR3 has 17 residues if both end residues are counted.

This clonotype occurred a few times. This may be a read error: a much more frequent sequence differs by one nucleotide. The J gene is TRBJ2-5, the V gene TRBV4-3; 14 bases are a match to TRBD2. With 0 bases clipped from V and 11 bases from J, the junction kept 8 bases outside the gene matches. Germline values: CDR1 LGHNA, CDR2 YSLEER. This CDR3 has 16 residues. The CDR3 spells CASSQDAGLAGVRQYF. CDR3 bases: TGCGCCAGCAGCCAAGATGCGGGACTAGCGGGAGTTAGGCAGTACTTC.

This clonotype was observed many times. The rearrangement joins TRBV15 to TRBJ2-5; TRBD2 aligns across 8 bases. CDR3 size: 15 residues. The ends lost 4 bases at V and 5 bases at J; junction bases unmatched: 9. Germline V lookup: CDR1 LNHNV, CDR2 YYDKDF (reference sequence). The CDR3 region has the DNA TGTGCCACCAGCAAGGACTTGACGGGAGGGGAGACCCAGTACTTC. Amino acids: CATSKDLTGGETQYF. Full variable domain (outside the CDR3, taken from reference TRBV15 and TRBJ2-5): DAMVIQNPRYQVTQFGKPVTLSCSQTLNHNVMYWYQQKSSQAPKLLFHYYDKDFNNEADTPDNFQSRRPNTSFCFLDIRSPGLGDTAMYLCATSKDLTGGETQYFGPGTRLLVL.

In its sample, this clonotype was seen once. This sequence may be a read error, since a much larger clone differs from it by one base. The rearrangement links TRBV25-1 to TRBJ2-5; 11 bases are shared with TRBD1. Germline V gives CDR1 MGHDK, CDR2 SYGVNS. This CDR3 is built from 17 residues. V dropped 1 base and J dropped 11; count of bases not matched to a gene: 15. The CDR3 protein is CASSEFGTGGSYNEQYF. The CDR3 DNA reads as TGTGCCAGCAGTGAATTTGGGACAGGGGGTTCCTACAATGAGCAGTACTTC.